In this sample, the clone carrying this T cell receptor (beta chain) turned up a few times. Antigen unknown. This specimen belongs to a study of T-cell reconstitution after alpha-beta-depleted transplantation in children. Study findings and constraints: By one year post-transplant, T-cell counts and diversity largely arose from T cells that were newly produced. Expanded graft clones, several hundred of them, were reportedly the source of alpha-beta T cells about two months after transplant. The study traced high day-60 TCRbeta diversity in some patients to surviving recipient T cells and thymic progenitors.

The TCRbeta library was prepared with unique molecular identifiers. Via MiXCR, TCRdb re-called the PCR reads, giving one row per CDR3 protein. The sample lists a few hundred thousand distinct CDR3 sequences, 10% to 15% occurring once. V was shortened by 0 bases and J by 4 bases, with 9 bases between the two germline ends. Per germline, CDR1 LGHNA and CDR2 YSLEER. The CDR3 runs to 14 residues. The chain recombines TRBV4-3 with TRBJ1-2; D not resolved. The receptor comes from a male patient under 18 who had a stem cell transplant for acute myeloid leukemia, so the T cells may come from the graft donor. The sample in question was PBMCs, mostly from graft donor cells, obtained 360 days after TCRalphabeta/CD19-depleted stem cell transplant. The CDR3 is CASSQDYDPYGYTF. DNA for the CDR3: TGCGCCAGCAGCCAAGATTACGACCCCTATGGCTACACCTTC.